The 24 T cell receptor beta chains below all came from one sample that was sequenced in a study of blood T cell repertoires in COVID-19. Sequencing used immunoSEQ multiplex PCR; TCRdb keeps in-frame clones, though not all of them. The sample holds 80,000 to 130,000 clones, 70% to 90% seen once. The sequencing sample was made of PBMCs or T cells enriched from blood (not recorded which). The receptors derive from a woman between 45 and 65 years old who had recovered from COVID-19.

The V call is TRBV6-5, the J call TRBJ2-2, with unresolved D. V lost 2 bases and J lost 11, with 6 bases in between. The CDR3 is 11 amino acids. CDR1 is MNHEY and CDR2 is SVGAGI in the germline V gene. CDR3 nucleotide sequence: TGTGCCAGCAGTTACAAAGCCGAGCTGTTTTTT. This encodes CASSYKAELFF.

The chain combines TRBV30 with TRBJ1-1; 7 bases are a match to TRBD1. V lost 3 bases, J lost 1 base, and 2 bases stayed unmatched. Germline V lookup: CDR1 GTSNPN, CDR2 SVGIG (reference sequence). This CDR3 is built from 13 residues. Here the CDR3 reads CAWSRQGNTEAFF. Here the CDR3 DNA reads TGTGCCTGGAGCCGACAGGGGAACACTGAAGCTTTCTTT. Using reference TRBV30 and TRBJ1-1 for the parts outside the CDR3, the full variable domain is SQTIHQWPATLVQPVGSPLSLECTVEGTSNPNLYWYRQAAGRGLQLLFYSVGIGQISSEVPQNLSASRPQDRQFILSSKKLLLSDSGFYLCAWSRQGNTEAFFGQGTRLTVV.

The chain has TRBV5-8 and TRBJ2-7, with 7 nucleotides matching TRBD2. The V and J ends lost 3 bases and 3 bases, in that order; junction bases with no gene match: 3. The CDR3 spans 13 residues. Looked up from germline, CDR1 is SGHTS and CDR2 is YDEGEE. The CDR3, as DNA: TGTGCCAGCAGCTGGTGGGAGGGCTACGAGCAGTACTTC. Residues: CASSWWEGYEQYF. Filled out from reference TRBV5-8 and TRBJ2-7, the complete variable domain reads EAGVTQSPTHLIKTRGQQATLRCSPISGHTSVYWYQQALGLGLQFLLWYDEGEERNRGNFPPRFSGRQFPNYSSELNVNALELEDSALYLCASSWWEGYEQYFGPGTRLTVT.

The chain combines TRBV18 with TRBJ1-3; no definite D call. Germline CDR1 KGHSH, CDR2 LQKENI. CDR3 length: 14 residues. The V end was cut by 5 bases, the J end by 2 bases, with 10 bases between. CDR3 nucleotides: TGTGCCAGCTCAAGCGAGGCCCCTGGAAACACCATATATTTT. Its translation: CASSSEAPGNTIYF.

The chain carries TRBV28 and TRBJ1-2, with unresolved D. Trimming removed 6 bases from V and 4 bases from J, with 12 bases in between. The V gene's germline CDR1 is MDHEN and CDR2 SYDVKM. The CDR3 totals 13 residues. CDR3 protein: CASSNPNRYGYTF. CDR3 DNA: TGTGCCAGCAGCAATCCTAATCGCTATGGCTACACCTTC.

This clone was detected a few times. The chain links TRBV27 to TRBJ2-1, with TRBD2 matching over 7 bases. Trimming removed 6 bases from V and 5 bases from J; junction bases left unmatched: 4. In germline, CDR1 is MNHEY, CDR2 SMNVEV (reference sequence). The CDR3 has 13 residues. CDR3 sequence: CASRRGSNNEQFF. The CDR3 DNA is TGTGCCAGCAGGCGGGGGTCCAACAATGAGCAGTTCTTC.

This chain uses TRBV5-8 with TRBJ1-1; D may be TRBD1 (5 bases). The CDR3 has 14 residues. V lost 1 base and J 3 bases, leaving 10 bases between the germline ends. Germline V CDR1 and CDR2: SGHTS, YDEGEE. CDR3 nucleotides: TGTGCCAGCAGCTTGCAGGGTAGCCACACTGAAGCTTTCTTT. It translates to CASSLQGSHTEAFF.

The chain links TRBV5-1 to TRBJ2-3, with D possibly TRBD2 on 6 matching bases. V was pared by 2 bases and J by 1 base, with 11 bases between. This CDR3 region has 15 residues. Germline CDR1 reads SGHRS; CDR2 reads YFSETQ. In nucleotides, the CDR3 is TGCGCCAGCAGCTTCTCACCGGGGGGCACAGATACGCAGTATTTT. It specifies CASSFSPGGTDTQYF.

The chain carries TRBV7-2 and TRBJ1-3, with D possibly matching TRBD1 (5 bases). V lost 1 base to trimming and J lost 0 bases, with 13 bases between them. Germline V gene sequence: CDR1 SGHTA, CDR2 FQGNSA. This CDR3 region has 17 residues. Here the CDR3 reads CASSLEGQIHSGNTIYF. In DNA form, the CDR3 reads TGTGCCAGCAGCTTAGAGGGGCAGATCCACTCTGGAAACACCATATATTTT.

V and J are TRBV5-1 and TRBJ2-5, with 9 bases identical to TRBD2. The junction had 5 bases not matched to a gene; V was cut back by 4 bases and J by 4 bases. The CDR3 extends over 14 amino acids. Per the germline V gene, CDR1 is SGHRS and CDR2 is YFSETQ. As DNA, the CDR3 is TGCGCCAGCAGCCCTGGGCGGGGGGGAGAGACCCAGTACTTC. Its protein product is CASSPGRGGETQYF.

This chain links TRBV11-2 with TRBJ1-1; unclear D gene. This CDR3 spans 13 amino acids. Between the trimmed V and J ends, which lost 5 bases and 2 bases, there was a span of 9 bases. The germline V gene has CDR1 SGHAT and CDR2 FQNNGV. CDR3 protein: CASSADTNTEAFF. The CDR3 region has the DNA TGTGCCAGCAGCGCCGACACCAACACTGAAGCTTTCTTT.

V and J are TRBV19 and TRBJ2-1, with 8 bases fitting TRBD1. Germline CDR1 LNHDA, CDR2 SQIVND (reference sequence). There are 13 residues in the CDR3. J was trimmed by 10 bases and V by 5 bases; bases with no gene match: 7. CDR3 coding DNA: TGTGCCAGTAGTGTCCAGGGGGCGTGGGAGCAGTTCTTC. Protein sequence: CASSVQGAWEQFF.

J is TRBJ1-2 and V is TRBV27; 7 bases align to TRBD1. The ends lost 4 bases at V and 5 bases at J; junction bases unmatched: 7. The CDR3 contains 14 residues. Germline V lookup: CDR1 MNHEY, CDR2 SMNVEV (reference sequence). The CDR3 region is CASSYTGVGYGYTF. The CDR3 nucleotides read TGTGCCAGCAGTTACACAGGGGTAGGGTATGGCTACACCTTC.

The chain uses TRBV30 and TRBJ2-1, with a weak D call TRBD1 (5 bases). This CDR3 contains 14 residues. The germline gives CDR1 GTSNPN, CDR2 SVGIG (reference sequence). Trimming took off 1 base at V and 0 bases at J, with 7 bases between the two ends. In nucleotides, the CDR3 is TGTGCCTGGAGTGCCCAGGGCTCCTACAATGAGCAGTTCTTC. Translation: CAWSAQGSYNEQFF.

This clone appeared a single time. The chain joins TRBV18 to TRBJ1-2, with 9 nucleotides matching TRBD1. Unmatched junction bases numbered 9, after V lost 6 bases and J lost 4 bases. The CDR3 runs to 15 residues. CDR1 and CDR2 (germline): KGHSH, LQKENI. The CDR3 is CASSPNRGLVYGYTF. CDR3 DNA sequence: TGTGCCAGCTCCCCGAACAGGGGGCTCGTCTATGGCTACACCTTC.

This chain joins TRBV3-1 (or the pseudogene TRBV3-2) and TRBJ1-3; TRBD1 agrees at 7 bases. Germline V lookup: CDR1 LGHDT, CDR2 YNNKEL (reference sequence). This CDR3 region has 15 residues. V lost 7 bases, J lost 2 bases, and 8 bases stayed unmatched. In nucleotides, the CDR3 is TGTGCCAGCACCTCCGGGGACAGTGCTGGAAACACCATATATTTT. Amino acids: CASTSGDSAGNTIYF.

The chain recombines TRBV5-6 with TRBJ2-5, with 10 bases that match TRBD1. Germline assignment: CDR1 SGHDT and CDR2 YYEEEE. Trimming at V came to 1 base and at J to 5 bases, leaving 8 bases not matched to a gene. The CDR3 sequence is 16 residues long. The DNA of the CDR3 is TGTGCCAGCAGCTTGTTGGGGGACAGGGGTGAGGAGACCCAGTACTTC. The encoded protein is CASSLLGDRGEETQYF. Looking up the rest from reference TRBV5-6 and TRBJ2-5 gives the full variable domain: DAGVTQSPTHLIKTRGQQVTLRCSPKSGHDTVSWYQQALGQGPQFIFQYYEEEERQRGNFPDRFSGHQFPNYSSELNVNALLLGDSALYLCASSLLGDRGEETQYFGPGTRLLVL.

The chain carries TRBV28 and TRBJ1-2; 11 positions agree with TRBD1. This CDR3 has 16 residues. Per the germline V gene, CDR1 is MDHEN and CDR2 is SYDVKM. V gave up 6 bases and J gave up 5 bases; unmatched junction bases: 11. In DNA, the CDR3 is TGTGCCAGCAGATCCTCGGACAGGGGGCGCGGGTATGGCTACACCTTC. It is translated as CASRSSDRGRGYGYTF.

This rearrangement joins TRBV24-1 to TRBJ2-1, with D possibly matching TRBD2 (5 bases). V lost 9 bases, J lost 5 bases, and 13 bases lay in between. CDR1 KGHDR and CDR2 SFDVKD come from the germline V gene. The CDR3 runs 13 residues. CDR3 protein: CATRRGSDNEQFF. The CDR3 nucleotides read TGTGCCACCCGACGGGGATCCGACAATGAGCAGTTCTTC.

Here the CDR3 reads CASSAGQGGHNSPLHF. As DNA, the CDR3 is TGTGCCAGCAGCGCCGGACAGGGGGGACATAATTCACCCCTCCACTTT. The chain carries TRBV2 and TRBJ1-6, with 10 positions matching TRBD1. Germline V CDR1 and CDR2: SNHLY, FYNNEI. The CDR3 sequence is 16 residues long. After removal of 6 bases from V and 5 bases from J, the junction contained 7 bases not matched to a gene.

The genes are TRBV10-1 and TRBJ1-1; D is uncertain. The CDR3 runs 14 residues. The germline gives CDR1 WNHNN, CDR2 SYGVQD (reference sequence). Trimming stripped 0 bases from V and 5 bases from J, with 10 bases between. CDR3 coding DNA: TGCGCCAGCAGTGAGTCGGGCAGAGGGACTGAAGCTTTCTTT. It codes for CASSESGRGTEAFF.

The V and J genes are TRBV19 and TRBJ2-7; D possibly corresponds to TRBD2 (6 bases). The CDR3 contains 12 residues. The germline CDR1 and CDR2 sequences are LNHDA and SQIVND (reference sequence). V was cut by 1 base and J by 5 bases, with 6 bases left in between. The CDR3 nucleotides read TGTGCCAGTAGTATAGGCGGGAACGAGCAGTACTTC. The encoded protein is CASSIGGNEQYF.

The chain is built from TRBV28 and TRBJ2-7; 10 bases map to TRBD2. The CDR3 sequence is 17 residues long. Germline V gives CDR1 MDHEN, CDR2 SYDVKM. The ends lost 2 bases at V and 3 bases at J; junction bases unmatched: 10. The CDR3 DNA sequence: TGTGCCAGCAGTTTAGGCCTAGCGGGGGAACGAGTCTACGAGCAGTACTTC. Amino acids: CASSLGLAGERVYEQYF.

This clone came up a few times. The rearrangement links TRBV5-1 to TRBJ1-4; maybe TRBD1 (5 bases). The germline CDR1 and CDR2 sequences are SGHRS and YFSETQ. This CDR3 spans 15 amino acids. V was cut by 0 bases and J by 5 bases, with 11 bases left in between. This chain's CDR3 is CASSLGLQGNEKLFF. As DNA, the CDR3 is TGCGCCAGCAGCTTGGGTTTGCAGGGCAATGAAAAACTGTTTTTT.